This entry lists 11 T cell receptor beta chains sequenced from one sample in a study of T cell responses to AZD1222 COVID-19 vaccine. Profiling relied on immunoSEQ multiplex PCR, and the TCRdb table lists in-frame clones only, not all of them. The sample lists about 120,000 clones, roughly 89% seen once, with 6% to 8% in the top ten. Here the sequenced sample was peripheral blood, taken 28 days after the second AZD1222 dose. The receptors come from an adult who received the AZD1222 COVID-19 vaccine.

This chain uses TRBV7-9 with TRBJ1-2; D is uncertain. V dropped 2 bases and J dropped 0 bases, with 7 bases sitting between them. Germline CDR1 SEHNR, CDR2 FQNEAQ (reference sequence). The CDR3 runs to 14 residues. The CDR3 DNA reads TGTGCCAGCAGCTTAACAGAGTCTAACTATGGCTACACCTTC. It is translated as CASSLTESNYGYTF. The variable domain in full, with the rest retrieved from reference TRBV7-9 and TRBJ1-2, is DTGVSQNPRHKITKRGQNVTFRCDPISEHNRLYWYRQTLGQGPEFLTYFQNEAQLEKSRLLSDRFSAERPKGSFSTLEIQRTEQGDSAMYLCASSLTESNYGYTFGSGTRLTVV.

The rearrangement joins TRBV7-9 to TRBJ1-5, with D possibly matching TRBD1 (6 bases). Trimming took 6 bases from V and 2 from J, leaving 11 bases between them. In germline, CDR1 is SEHNR, CDR2 FQNEAQ (reference sequence). The CDR3 runs 14 residues. CDR3 nucleotides: TGTGCCAGCAGTCATTCAGGGGGCAATCAGCCCCAGCATTTT. Residues: CASSHSGGNQPQHF. The entire variable domain, with the rest obtained from reference TRBV7-9 and TRBJ1-5, is as follows: DTGVSQNPRHKITKRGQNVTFRCDPISEHNRLYWYRQTLGQGPEFLTYFQNEAQLEKSRLLSDRFSAERPKGSFSTLEIQRTEQGDSAMYLCASSHSGGNQPQHFGDGTRLSIL.

The chain links TRBV5-5 to TRBJ2-7; D is uncertain. CDR1 is SGHKS and CDR2 is YYEKEE in the germline V gene (reference sequence). The CDR3 consists of 13 residues. Deletions cut 3 bases from V and 2 bases from J, with 9 bases between. As DNA, the CDR3 is TGTGCCAGCAGCTCGAGGACGGCCTACGAGCAGTACTTC. It codes for CASSSRTAYEQYF.

The sample holds one count of this clone. The chain joins TRBV3-1 (or the pseudogene TRBV3-2) to TRBJ1-1, with TRBD1 as a possible D gene (6 bases). Trimming removed 5 bases from V and 10 bases from J, with 26 bases in between. The germline gives CDR1 LGHDT, CDR2 YNNKEL (reference sequence). The CDR3 length is 16 residues. Here the CDR3 reads CASSTRTALRTLGAFF. For the CDR3, the DNA is TGTGCCAGCAGCACTCGGACAGCCCTTAGAACACTGGGAGCTTTCTTT.

The rearrangement joins TRBV29-1 to TRBJ1-1; maybe TRBD1 (6 bases). Trimming removed 4 bases from V and 3 bases from J, with 18 bases in between. Germline V gene sequence: CDR1 SQVTM, CDR2 ANQGSEA. The CDR3 runs to 15 residues. CDR3 residues: CSVAARGGLDTEAFF. The DNA of the CDR3 is TGCAGCGTTGCGGCGAGGGGGGGCTTGGACACTGAAGCTTTCTTT.

This chain connects TRBV10-3 to TRBJ2-5, with 10 bases matching TRBD2. Germline-derived CDR1 and CDR2 are ENHRY and SYGVKD. This CDR3 contains 17 residues. The junction had 11 bases not matched to a gene; V was cut back by 2 bases and J by 5 bases. CDR3: CAISEPPGAGGPETQYF. In DNA form, the CDR3 reads TGTGCCATCAGTGAGCCCCCGGGAGCGGGGGGGCCGGAGACCCAGTACTTC.

The CDR3 DNA follows: TGTGCCTGGAGTGTTGGGCAGGGTGTGGAGCAGTTCTTC. The encoded protein is CAWSVGQGVEQFF. The rearrangement uses TRBV30 and TRBJ2-1, with a tentative D call TRBD1 (5 bases). Germline CDR1 and CDR2: GTSNPN and SVGIG (reference sequence). The CDR3 has 13 residues. V was shortened by 0 bases and J by 10 bases, with 13 bases between the two germline ends.

The V gene is TRBV28, the J gene TRBJ2-5; 7 bases are a match to TRBD1. CDR1 is MDHEN and CDR2 is SYDVKM in the germline V gene. The CDR3 covers 15 residues. The V segment lost 5 bases and the J segment 2 bases; nucleotides outside the gene matches: 8. The CDR3 protein is CASSTGTVPQETQYF. The CDR3 nucleotides are TGTGCCAGCAGTACCGGGACAGTCCCGCAAGAGACCCAGTACTTC.

The CDR3 DNA reads as TGTGCCAGCAGCGATACAGGGTTGACCTACGAGCAGTACTTC. It encodes CASSDTGLTYEQYF. The chain recombines TRBV7-6 with TRBJ2-7; D perhaps matches TRBD1 (6 bases). This CDR3 is built from 14 residues. The germline CDR1 and CDR2 sequences are SGHVS and FNYEAQ. Trimming took off 5 bases at V and 2 bases at J, with 13 bases between the two ends.

The V call is TRBV28, the J call TRBJ2-7; TRBD1 aligns across 7 bases. There are 15 residues in the CDR3. Trimming took 1 base from V and 2 from J; bases not matched to a gene: 5. Germline CDR1 and CDR2: MDHEN and SYDVKM. CDR3 sequence (DNA): TGTGCCAGCAGTTTATACGACAGGGTCGCCTACGAGCAGTACTTC. It is translated as CASSLYDRVAYEQYF.

This chain connects TRBV11-3 to TRBJ1-4; D unresolved. There are 14 residues in the CDR3. From germline, CDR1 is SGHNT and CDR2 YENEEA. Trimming left V 1 base short and J 8 bases short, with 11 bases between. CDR3 amino acids: CASSLGTGREKLFF. CDR3 DNA: TGTGCCAGCAGCTTAGGGACCGGACGGGAAAAACTGTTTTTT.